The 18 T cell receptor beta chains below come from one sample, sequenced in a study of CD8 T cells in ankylosing spondylitis. In TCRdb, the 5' RACE reads were re-called with MiXCR into one record per CDR3 protein. Altogether 200,000 to 250,000 distinct CDR3 sequences are present, roughly a tenth being singletons, with the ten largest covering about 19%. The sequenced material came from blood, either unsorted or a sorted T cell fraction (not recorded which). The receptors stem from a male donor with ankylosing spondylitis or in good health (not recorded which).

This clonotype occurred many times. The chain carries TRBV7-9 and TRBJ2-1, with a tentative D call TRBD2 (5 bases). The CDR3 has 13 residues. V lost 3 bases and J lost 10, with 13 bases in between. Looked up from germline, CDR1 is SEHNR and CDR2 is FQNEAQ (reference sequence). CDR3 sequence (DNA): TGTGCCAGCAGCTTGAATGAGGGTTTGGAGCAGTTCTTC. Translated, it gives CASSLNEGLEQFF.

This clonotype was counted ten times or more. The V call is TRBV10-3, the J call TRBJ1-2; 9 positions match TRBD1. The CDR3 length is 13 residues. The germline CDR1 and CDR2 sequences are ENHRY and SYGVKD. Trimming took 10 bases from V and 4 from J; bases not matched to a gene: 7. The CDR3 coding sequence is TGTGCCAGCCTACAGGGGGCAAGCTATGGCTACACCTTC. This gives the protein CASLQGASYGYTF.

This clonotype was detected many times. This chain joins TRBV20-1 and TRBJ2-5, with TRBD2 identical over 9 bases. The germline gives CDR1 DFQATT, CDR2 SNEGSKA (reference sequence). The CDR3 has 18 amino acids. The CDR3 protein is CSAIGLRGGNVYQETQYF. The DNA of the CDR3 is TGCAGCGCGATCGGTCTGCGGGGGGGAAACGTGTACCAAGAGACCCAGTACTTC.

There are many counts of this clonotype. The chain links TRBV6-1 to TRBJ2-5; D possibly uses TRBD1 or TRBD2 (5 bases each). Germline V gene sequence: CDR1 MNHNS, CDR2 SASEGT. V was shortened by 6 bases and J by 5 bases, with 16 bases between the two germline ends. This CDR3 comprises 14 residues. The CDR3 is CASSWSGDVETQYF. CDR3 DNA sequence: TGTGCCAGCAGCTGGTCTGGGGACGTTGAGACCCAGTACTTC.

In this sample, this clonotype turned up many times. The J gene is TRBJ1-2, the V gene TRBV5-6, with 7 bases matching TRBD1. The CDR3 covers 14 residues. CDR1 is SGHDT and CDR2 is YYEEEE in the germline V gene. V shed 6 bases and J 1 base; nucleotides not matched to a gene: 6. The CDR3 spells CASKGAGGNYGYTF. The CDR3 DNA reads as TGTGCCAGCAAGGGGGCAGGGGGTAACTATGGCTACACCTTC. Full variable domain (rest looked up from reference TRBV5-6 and TRBJ1-2): DAGVTQSPTHLIKTRGQQVTLRCSPKSGHDTVSWYQQALGQGPQFIFQYYEEEERQRGNFPDRFSGHQFPNYSSELNVNALLLGDSALYLCASKGAGGNYGYTFGSGTRLTVV.

This chain uses TRBV15 with TRBJ2-5; D possibly corresponds to TRBD2 (5 bases). The V gene lost 5 bases and the J gene lost 3 bases, with 10 bases spanning the gap. Germline V gene lookup returns CDR1 LNHNV and CDR2 YYDKDF (reference sequence). The CDR3 contains 13 residues. The CDR3: CATSGGTKETQYF. CDR3 DNA sequence: TGTGCCACCAGCGGAGGAACAAAAGAGACCCAGTACTTC.

This clonotype was detected ten times or more. The V call is TRBV5-1, the J call TRBJ2-7; D may be TRBD2 (5 bases). This CDR3 contains 13 residues. Germline V CDR1 and CDR2: SGHRS, YFSETQ. V dropped 0 bases and J dropped 4 bases, with 8 bases sitting between them. The CDR3, as DNA: TGCGCCAGCAGCTTGGTCGGGGAGTACGAGCAGTACTTC. It encodes CASSLVGEYEQYF.

This chain uses TRBV3-1 with TRBJ1-6, with 7 nucleotides matching TRBD1. The CDR3 is 16 residues long. Germline assignment: CDR1 LGHDT and CDR2 YNNKEL (reference sequence). Trimming cost V 1 base and J 9 bases; bases outside gene matches: 9. CDR3 protein: CASSQGRGTVGSPLHF. The CDR3 DNA follows: TGTGCCAGCAGCCAAGGTCGGGGGACAGTCGGTTCACCCCTCCACTTT.

This clonotype was detected only a few times. V gene TRBV5-1 combines with J gene TRBJ1-3, with 7 nucleotides matching TRBD1. V trimming: 4 bases; J trimming: 6 bases; junction bases outside the gene matches: 7. The CDR3 consists of 14 residues. Germline V gene data show CDR1 as SGHRS and CDR2 as YFSETQ. The CDR3 coding sequence is TGCGCCAGCAGCCTAGGGGACAGTACAAACACCATATATTTT. Translating it yields CASSLGDSTNTIYF.

This rearrangement joins TRBV7-9 to TRBJ2-1, with 9 bases that match TRBD1. Germline V gene data show CDR1 as SEHNR and CDR2 as FQNEAQ (reference sequence). The CDR3 runs to 15 residues. V lost 5 bases to trimming and J lost 10 bases; unmatched junction nucleotides: 12. CDR3 DNA sequence: TGTGCCAGCAGCACACAACGGACAGGGGAAGAGGAGCAGTTCTTC. This gives the protein CASSTQRTGEEEQFF.

This chain joins TRBV28 and TRBJ2-3, with TRBD2 identical over 9 bases. This CDR3 comprises 15 residues. The ends lost 5 bases at V and 6 bases at J; junction bases unmatched: 9. Germline V CDR1 and CDR2: MDHEN, SYDVKM. The CDR3 DNA is TGTGCCAGCAGTCGCTCCGGGACTAGCATCGATACGCAGTATTTT. Its translation: CASSRSGTSIDTQYF.

This clonotype was observed a handful of times. The chain uses TRBV7-9 and TRBJ2-7; tentative D call: TRBD1 (5 bases). The CDR3 has 15 residues. CDR1 is SEHNR and CDR2 is FQNEAQ in the germline V gene (reference sequence). Trimming removed 1 base from V and 1 base from J, with 11 bases in between. The CDR3 protein is CASSLGAGWSYEQYF. The CDR3 nucleotides are TGTGCCAGCAGCTTAGGGGCAGGGTGGTCCTACGAGCAGTACTTC.

The sample holds many counts of this clonotype. The rearrangement links TRBV7-2 to TRBJ1-5; D is uncertain. The germline V gene encodes CDR1 SGHTA and CDR2 FQGNSA. Between the trimmed V and J ends, which lost 2 bases and 4 bases, there was a span of 9 bases. The CDR3 extends over 14 amino acids. This CDR3 is CASSLTAENQPQHF. The CDR3, as DNA: TGTGCCAGCAGCTTAACAGCCGAGAATCAGCCCCAGCATTTT.

This clonotype was seen ten or more times. V usage is TRBV6-1 and J usage is TRBJ2-2; 8 bases are a match to TRBD2. This CDR3 region has 16 residues. Germline V gene lookup returns CDR1 MNHNS and CDR2 SASEGT. With 6 bases clipped from V and 7 bases from J, the junction kept 13 bases outside the gene matches. In DNA form, the CDR3 reads TGTGCCAGCAGATTGGGACTAGTCGTAGGGAGCGGGGAGCTGTTTTTT. Its translation is CASRLGLVVGSGELFF.

This clonotype has a count of ten or more. The chain carries TRBV3-1 and TRBJ2-7; the D gene is possibly TRBD2 (6 bases). V was shortened by 4 bases and J by 3 bases, with 10 bases between the two germline ends. Germline V CDR1 and CDR2: LGHDT, YNNKEL (reference sequence). The CDR3 consists of 13 residues. CDR3 DNA sequence: TGTGCCAGCAGCCCCGGAGGGAACTACGAGCAGTACTTC. It encodes CASSPGGNYEQYF.

This clonotype has ten or more counts. The rearrangement joins TRBV20-1 to TRBJ1-2; 10 bases match TRBD1. V shed 3 bases, J shed 8 bases, and the junction held 6 bases outside the gene matches. The CDR3 totals 13 residues. In germline, CDR1 is DFQATT, CDR2 SNEGSKA (reference sequence). The DNA of the CDR3 is TGCAGTGCTAGCCCGGGACAGGGGTTGGGCTACACCTTC. Its protein product is CSASPGQGLGYTF.

This clonotype was found a few times. The chain is built from TRBV6-1 and TRBJ2-7; D call uncertain. The CDR3 covers 11 residues. Germline V lookup: CDR1 MNHNS, CDR2 SASEGT. The V gene lost 9 bases and the J gene lost 1 base, with 7 bases spanning the gap. The CDR3 sequence: CASTVSYEQYF. CDR3 in DNA: TGTGCCAGTACGGTTTCCTACGAGCAGTACTTC.

This clonotype was recorded many times. This rearrangement joins TRBV6-5 to TRBJ1-1, with D tentatively TRBD1 (5 bases). V was clipped by 2 bases and J by 1 base, with 17 bases between them. The CDR3 spans 17 residues. The V gene's germline CDR1 is MNHEY and CDR2 SVGAGI. The CDR3 DNA reads TGTGCCAGCAGTTACGATCGGGGGTATGATGGGAACACTGAAGCTTTCTTT. Its translation: CASSYDRGYDGNTEAFF.